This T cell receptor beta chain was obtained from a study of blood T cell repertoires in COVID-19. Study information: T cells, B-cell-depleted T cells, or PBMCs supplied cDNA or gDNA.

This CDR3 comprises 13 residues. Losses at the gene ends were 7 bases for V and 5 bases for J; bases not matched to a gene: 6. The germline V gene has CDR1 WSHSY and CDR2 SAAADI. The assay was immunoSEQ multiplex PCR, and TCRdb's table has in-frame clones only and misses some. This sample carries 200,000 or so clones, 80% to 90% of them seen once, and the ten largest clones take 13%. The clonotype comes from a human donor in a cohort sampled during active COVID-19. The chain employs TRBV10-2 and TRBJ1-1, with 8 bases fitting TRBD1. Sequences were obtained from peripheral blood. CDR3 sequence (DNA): TGCGCCAGCACTCCGACAGGGGAAACTGAAGCTTTCTTT. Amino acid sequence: CASTPTGETEAFF.